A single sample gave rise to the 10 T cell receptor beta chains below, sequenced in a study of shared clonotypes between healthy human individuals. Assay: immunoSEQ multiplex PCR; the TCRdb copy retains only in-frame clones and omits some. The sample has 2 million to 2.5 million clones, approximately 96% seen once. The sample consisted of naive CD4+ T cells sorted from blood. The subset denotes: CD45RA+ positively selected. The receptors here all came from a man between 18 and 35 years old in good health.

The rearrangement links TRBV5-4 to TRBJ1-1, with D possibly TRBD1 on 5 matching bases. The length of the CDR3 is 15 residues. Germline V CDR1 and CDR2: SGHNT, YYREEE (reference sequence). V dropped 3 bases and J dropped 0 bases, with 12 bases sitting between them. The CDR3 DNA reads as TGTGCCAGCAGCTCCCCCTCAGGGATGAACACTGAAGCTTTCTTT. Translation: CASSSPSGMNTEAFF.

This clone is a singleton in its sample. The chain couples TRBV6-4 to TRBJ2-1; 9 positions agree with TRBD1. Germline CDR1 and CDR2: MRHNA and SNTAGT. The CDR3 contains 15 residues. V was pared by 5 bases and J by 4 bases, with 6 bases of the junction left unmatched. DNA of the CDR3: TGTGCCAGCAGTAAGGACAGGGGAGCATACAATGAGCAGTTCTTC. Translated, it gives CASSKDRGAYNEQFF.

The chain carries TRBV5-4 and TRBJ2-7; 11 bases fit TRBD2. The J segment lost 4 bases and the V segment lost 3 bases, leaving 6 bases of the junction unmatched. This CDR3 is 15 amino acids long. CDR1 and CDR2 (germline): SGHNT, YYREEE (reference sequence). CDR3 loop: CASSSTSGSRYEQYF. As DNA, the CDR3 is TGTGCCAGCAGCTCCACTAGCGGGAGTCGGTACGAGCAGTACTTC.

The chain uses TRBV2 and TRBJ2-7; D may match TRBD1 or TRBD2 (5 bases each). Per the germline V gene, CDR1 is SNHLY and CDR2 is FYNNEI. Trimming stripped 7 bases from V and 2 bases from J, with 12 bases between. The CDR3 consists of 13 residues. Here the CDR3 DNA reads TGTGCCAGCACGGAACGGGGCACCTACGAGCAGTACTTC. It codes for CASTERGTYEQYF. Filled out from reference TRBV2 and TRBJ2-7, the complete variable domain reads EPEVTQTPSHQVTQMGQEVILRCVPISNHLYFYWYRQILGQKVEFLVSFYNNEISEKSEIFDDQFSVERPDGSNFTLKIRSTKLEDSAMYFCASTERGTYEQYFGPGTRLTVT.

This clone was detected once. Here the CDR3 reads CASSLGRRLAGTTGELFF. The DNA for the CDR3 is TGTGCCAGCAGCTTAGGGCGTCGACTAGCGGGCACCACCGGGGAGCTGTTTTTT. The gene calls are TRBV13 and TRBJ2-2; the match to TRBD2 covers 10 bases. The CDR3 runs to 18 residues. Germline CDR1 is PRHDT and CDR2 is FYEKMQ (reference sequence). Trimming took 0 bases from V and 4 from J; bases not matched to a gene: 8.

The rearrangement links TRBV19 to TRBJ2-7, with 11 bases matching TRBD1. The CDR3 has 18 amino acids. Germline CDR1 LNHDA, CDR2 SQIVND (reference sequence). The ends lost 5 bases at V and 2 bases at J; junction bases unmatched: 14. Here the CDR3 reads CASSRVGQGAPRAYEQYF. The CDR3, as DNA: TGTGCCAGTAGTCGGGTCGGACAGGGGGCCCCAAGAGCCTACGAGCAGTACTTC.

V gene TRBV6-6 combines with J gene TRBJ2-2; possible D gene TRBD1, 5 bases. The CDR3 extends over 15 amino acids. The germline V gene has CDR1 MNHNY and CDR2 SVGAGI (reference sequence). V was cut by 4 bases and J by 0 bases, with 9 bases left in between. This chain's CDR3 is CASSSRQSNTGELFF. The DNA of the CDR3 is TGTGCCAGCAGTTCACGACAGTCGAACACCGGGGAGCTGTTTTTT.

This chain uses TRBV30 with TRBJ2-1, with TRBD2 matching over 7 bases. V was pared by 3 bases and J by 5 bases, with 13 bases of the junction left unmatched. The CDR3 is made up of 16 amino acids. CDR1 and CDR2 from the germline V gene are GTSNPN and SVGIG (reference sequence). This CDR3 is CAWSPTGTKGHNEQFF. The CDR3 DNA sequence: TGTGCCTGGAGCCCTACCGGGACTAAGGGCCACAATGAGCAGTTCTTC.

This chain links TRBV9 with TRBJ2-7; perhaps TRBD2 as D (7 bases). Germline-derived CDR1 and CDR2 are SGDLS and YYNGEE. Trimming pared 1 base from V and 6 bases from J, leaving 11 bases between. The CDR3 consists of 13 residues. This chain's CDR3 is CASSVSGGAEQYF. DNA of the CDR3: TGTGCCAGCAGCGTATCGGGGGGCGCCGAGCAGTACTTC.

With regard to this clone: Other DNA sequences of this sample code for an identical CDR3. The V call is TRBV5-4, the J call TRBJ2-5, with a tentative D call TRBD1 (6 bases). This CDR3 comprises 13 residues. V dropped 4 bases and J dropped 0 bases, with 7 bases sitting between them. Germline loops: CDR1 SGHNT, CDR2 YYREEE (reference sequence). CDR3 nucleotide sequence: TGTGCCAGCAGCCGGACAGACCAAGAGACCCAGTACTTC. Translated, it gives CASSRTDQETQYF.